These T cell receptor beta chains were read from a single sample in a study of cytomegalovirus exposure and HLA in healthy donors. The repertoire was sequenced with immunoSEQ multiplex PCR; TCRdb's copy has only in-frame clones and lacks some. The repertoire includes approximately 150,000 clones, approximately 71% of them detected once, and around 5% sits in the top ten. Input material: PBMCs. The receptor source for this set is a woman aged 18-35 years in good health and CMV-seropositive. The CDR3 runs from the conserved cysteine through the conserved F or W. D genes are given only for firm matches. Where a row states a size, it is once, few, many or the class of an expanded clone; other rows omit it.

cdr3_aa: CASSLGDRGSSDTQYF
cdr3_nt: TGTGCCAGCAGCTTAGGCGACAGGGGTTCTTCGGATACGCAGTATTTT
clone_size: NA
j_call: TRBJ2-3
d_call: TRBD1
v_call: TRBV11-2

cdr3_aa: CASSDSTGGYNEQFF
cdr3_nt: TGTGCCAGCAGTGACTCGACAGGGGGCTACAATGAGCAGTTCTTC
clone_size: NA
j_call: TRBJ2-1
d_call: TRBD1
v_call: TRBV6-4

cdr3_aa: CASSIRGYTEAFF
cdr3_nt: TGTGCCAGCAGCATCAGGGGGTACACTGAAGCTTTCTTT
clone_size: NA
j_call: TRBJ1-1
d_call: TRBD1
v_call: TRBV28

cdr3_aa: CASRGLAVNEQFF
cdr3_nt: TGTGCCAGTAGAGGACTAGCGGTCAATGAGCAGTTCTTC
clone_size: NA
j_call: TRBJ2-1
d_call: TRBD2
v_call: TRBV19

cdr3_aa: CASSIDFGGYGYTF
cdr3_nt: TGTGCCAGTAGTATAGATTTCGGGGGATATGGCTACACCTTC
clone_size: NA
j_call: TRBJ1-2
d_call: NA
v_call: TRBV19

cdr3_aa: CANFRDRLTGEQYF
cdr3_nt: TGTGCCAACTTCCGGGACAGACTTACCGGGGAGCAGTACTTC
clone_size: NA
j_call: TRBJ2-7
d_call: TRBD1
v_call: TRBV2

cdr3_aa: CASSSLDRGLAKQYF
cdr3_nt: TGTGCCAGCAGCTCTTTAGACAGGGGGCTGGCCAAGCAGTACTTC
clone_size: NA
j_call: TRBJ2-7
d_call: TRBD1
v_call: TRBV7-9

cdr3_aa: CASPVGGGTDTQYF
cdr3_nt: TGTGCCTCTCCGGTGGGGGGGGGCACAGATACGCAGTATTTT
clone_size: NA
j_call: TRBJ2-3
d_call: TRBD2
v_call: TRBV30

cdr3_aa: CASSPGDSLIGNEQFF
cdr3_nt: TGTGCCAGCTCACCAGGGGACTCCCTGATTGGCAATGAGCAGTTCTTC
clone_size: few
j_call: TRBJ2-1
d_call: NA
v_call: TRBV18

cdr3_aa: CASSYSGGITEAFF
cdr3_nt: TGTGCCAGCAGTTACTCGGGGGGGATCACTGAAGCTTTCTTT
clone_size: NA
j_call: TRBJ1-1
d_call: NA
v_call: TRBV6-5

cdr3_aa: CASSTPGGGGGNTIYF
cdr3_nt: TGTGCCAGCAGCACTCCAGGGGGCGGGGGTGGAAACACCATATATTTT
clone_size: few
j_call: TRBJ1-3
d_call: TRBD1
v_call: TRBV5-4

cdr3_aa: CASSDWGPTDTQYF
cdr3_nt: TGTGCCAGCAGTGACTGGGGCCCCACAGATACGCAGTATTTT
clone_size: NA
j_call: TRBJ2-3
d_call: NA
v_call: TRBV2

cdr3_aa: CASSLYSGSYEQYF
cdr3_nt: TGTGCCAGCAGTTTATACTCGGGGTCCTACGAGCAGTACTTC
clone_size: NA
j_call: TRBJ2-7
d_call: NA
v_call: TRBV27

cdr3_aa: CSSHDRGSYGYTF
cdr3_nt: TGTTCCAGCCACGACAGGGGGAGCTATGGCTACACCTTC
clone_size: NA
j_call: TRBJ1-2
d_call: TRBD1
v_call: TRBV7-9

cdr3_aa: CSSSPGQGALRTNEKLFF
cdr3_nt: TGTTCCAGCAGCCCGGGACAGGGGGCCCTAAGGACTAATGAAAAACTGTTTTTT
clone_size: once
j_call: TRBJ1-4
d_call: TRBD1
v_call: TRBV7-9

cdr3_aa: CSSSLGGDRGSYGYTF
cdr3_nt: TGTTCCAGCAGCTTAGGCGGGGACAGGGGCTCTTATGGCTACACCTTC
clone_size: NA
j_call: TRBJ1-2
d_call: TRBD1
v_call: TRBV7-9

cdr3_aa: CASSQGLRSTNEKLFF
cdr3_nt: TGTGCCAGCAGCCAAGGACTAAGGTCAACTAATGAAAAACTGTTTTTT
clone_size: NA
j_call: TRBJ1-4
d_call: NA
v_call: TRBV14

cdr3_aa: CASSISTSWVETQYF
cdr3_nt: TGCGCCAGCAGCATATCGACTAGCTGGGTAGAGACCCAGTACTTC
clone_size: NA
j_call: TRBJ2-5
d_call: TRBD2
v_call: TRBV5-1

cdr3_aa: CASSQDSRGETQYF
cdr3_nt: TGCGCCAGCAGCCAAGATAGCCGAGGAGAGACCCAGTACTTC
clone_size: once
j_call: TRBJ2-5
d_call: NA
v_call: TRBV4-1

cdr3_aa: CASSPGGGKGPLHF
cdr3_nt: TGTGCCAGCAGCCCTGGGGGAGGGAAGGGGCCCCTCCACTTT
clone_size: NA
j_call: TRBJ1-6
d_call: NA
v_call: TRBV7-9

cdr3_aa: CASSLLWEDGYTF
cdr3_nt: TGCGCCAGCAGCCTACTATGGGAGGATGGCTACACCTTC
clone_size: NA
j_call: TRBJ1-2
d_call: NA
v_call: TRBV4-1

cdr3_aa: CSSSGETGDTEAFF
cdr3_nt: TGTTCCAGCAGCGGTGAGACAGGGGACACTGAAGCTTTCTTT
clone_size: NA
j_call: TRBJ1-1
d_call: TRBD1
v_call: TRBV7-9

cdr3_aa: CASSGQGTTGANVLTF
cdr3_nt: TGTGCCAGCAGTGGACAGGGAACGACTGGGGCCAACGTCCTGACTTTC
clone_size: NA
j_call: TRBJ2-6
d_call: TRBD1
v_call: TRBV6-4

cdr3_aa: CASRAGRSPLHF
cdr3_nt: TGTGCCAGTAGGGCAGGGCGATCACCCCTCCACTTT
clone_size: NA
j_call: TRBJ1-6
d_call: NA
v_call: TRBV19

cdr3_aa: CASSYSGQGAPNEQFF
cdr3_nt: TGTGCCAGCAGTTACTCGGGGCAGGGGGCACCCAATGAGCAGTTCTTC
clone_size: NA
j_call: TRBJ2-1
d_call: TRBD1
v_call: TRBV6-5

cdr3_aa: CASSQDPVTRGIYEQYF
cdr3_nt: TGTGCCAGCAGCCAAGATCCCGTGACAAGGGGGATTTACGAGCAGTACTTC
clone_size: NA
j_call: TRBJ2-7
d_call: NA
v_call: TRBV4-2

cdr3_aa: CASSTMGASGGHEQFF
cdr3_nt: TGTGCCAGCAGCACCATGGGGGCTAGCGGGGGGCATGAGCAGTTCTTC
clone_size: few
j_call: TRBJ2-1
d_call: TRBD2
v_call: TRBV9

cdr3_aa: CASSLWRIDENRGLYPNTGELFF
cdr3_nt: TGTGCCAGCAGTTTATGGCGGATCGACGAAAACAGGGGCCTTTACCCGAACACCGGGGAGCTGTTTTTT
clone_size: once
j_call: TRBJ2-2
d_call: TRBD1
v_call: TRBV28

cdr3_aa: CAISGPASPPSTGELFF
cdr3_nt: TGTGCCATCAGTGGTCCTGCAAGTCCCCCTAGCACCGGGGAGCTGTTTTTT
clone_size: NA
j_call: TRBJ2-2
d_call: NA
v_call: TRBV10-3

cdr3_aa: CASSLEKWWTGGFSEQFF
cdr3_nt: TGTGCCAGCAGTTTGGAAAAATGGTGGACAGGGGGATTTAGTGAGCAGTTCTTC
clone_size: once
j_call: TRBJ2-1
d_call: TRBD1
v_call: TRBV28

cdr3_aa: CATSREVGGGHTEAFF
cdr3_nt: TGTGCCACCAGCAGAGAGGTGGGGGGGGGCCACACTGAAGCTTTCTTT
clone_size: NA
j_call: TRBJ1-1
d_call: NA
v_call: TRBV15

cdr3_aa: CASSEAGGHWHGYTF
cdr3_nt: TGTGCCAGCAGTGAAGCTGGGGGACATTGGCATGGCTACACCTTC
clone_size: few
j_call: TRBJ1-2
d_call: NA
v_call: TRBV6-1

cdr3_aa: CASSIQGPWTSGGTDTQYF
cdr3_nt: TGTGCCAGTAGTATCCAGGGGCCCTGGACTAGCGGGGGCACAGATACGCAGTATTTT
clone_size: NA
j_call: TRBJ2-3
d_call: TRBD2
v_call: TRBV19

cdr3_aa: CASSERGARSDTQYF
cdr3_nt: TGTGCCAGCAGCGAGCGGGGGGCCAGGTCAGATACGCAGTATTTT
clone_size: NA
j_call: TRBJ2-3
d_call: TRBD2
v_call: TRBV6-4

cdr3_aa: CASSLEDNPAADTQYF
cdr3_nt: TGTGCCAGCAGCTTAGAGGACAACCCTGCGGCAGATACGCAGTATTTT
clone_size: few
j_call: TRBJ2-3
d_call: NA
v_call: TRBV7-2

cdr3_aa: CASNRGAGYGYTF
cdr3_nt: TGTGCCAGCAACAGGGGGGCTGGCTATGGCTACACCTTC
clone_size: NA
j_call: TRBJ1-2
d_call: TRBD1
v_call: TRBV6-5

cdr3_aa: CASSPQGQPNYGYTF
cdr3_nt: TGTGCCAGCTCACCACAAGGACAGCCTAACTATGGCTACACCTTC
clone_size: NA
j_call: TRBJ1-2
d_call: NA
v_call: TRBV18

cdr3_aa: CASSSGQPGETQYF
cdr3_nt: TGTGCCAGCAGCTCGGGACAGCCAGGGGAGACCCAGTACTTC
clone_size: few
j_call: TRBJ2-5
d_call: TRBD1
v_call: TRBV11-2

cdr3_aa: CASRPQTGPYEQYF
cdr3_nt: TGTGCCAGCAGACCCCAGACAGGTCCCTACGAGCAGTACTTC
clone_size: NA
j_call: TRBJ2-7
d_call: NA
v_call: TRBV7-2

cdr3_aa: CATSKVDRGNTEAFF
cdr3_nt: TGTGCCACCAGCAAGGTTGACAGGGGGAACACTGAAGCTTTCTTT
clone_size: NA
j_call: TRBJ1-1
d_call: TRBD1
v_call: TRBV15

cdr3_aa: CASSQDYRADIQYF
cdr3_nt: TGTGCCAGCAGCCAAGATTACAGGGCAGACATTCAGTACTTC
clone_size: NA
j_call: TRBJ2-4
d_call: NA
v_call: TRBV4-2

cdr3_aa: CASGGGGSPLHF
cdr3_nt: TGTGCCAGCGGCGGTGGTGGTTCACCCCTCCACTTT
clone_size: NA
j_call: TRBJ1-6
d_call: NA
v_call: TRBV2

cdr3_aa: CASSQAATGGIGPQHF
cdr3_nt: TGCGCCAGCAGCCAAGCCGCGACAGGGGGTATCGGGCCCCAGCATTTT
clone_size: NA
j_call: TRBJ1-5
d_call: TRBD1
v_call: TRBV4-1

cdr3_aa: CASSPGQSLRYGYTF
cdr3_nt: TGCGCCAGCAGCCCAGGACAATCTCTGCGGTATGGCTACACCTTC
clone_size: NA
j_call: TRBJ1-2
d_call: NA
v_call: TRBV4-3

cdr3_aa: CASSGLAGGPDEQYF
cdr3_nt: TGTGCCAGCAGCGGGCTAGCGGGGGGGCCCGACGAGCAGTACTTC
clone_size: NA
j_call: TRBJ2-7
d_call: TRBD2
v_call: TRBV27

cdr3_aa: CASSLGAIALDYGYTF
cdr3_nt: TGCGCCAGCAGCTTGGGCGCAATAGCATTGGACTATGGCTACACCTTC
clone_size: NA
j_call: TRBJ1-2
d_call: NA
v_call: TRBV5-1

cdr3_aa: CASSEREGVYEQYF
cdr3_nt: TGTGCCAGCAGCGAGAGGGAGGGGGTTTACGAGCAGTACTTC
clone_size: few
j_call: TRBJ2-7
d_call: NA
v_call: TRBV9

cdr3_aa: CASSAGQVGETQYF
cdr3_nt: TGTGCCAGCAGCGCCGGACAGGTCGGCGAGACCCAGTACTTC
clone_size: NA
j_call: TRBJ2-5
d_call: TRBD1
v_call: TRBV9

cdr3_aa: CASKPGQGALDREQYF
cdr3_nt: TGTGCCAGCAAGCCGGGACAGGGGGCGTTAGATCGCGAGCAGTACTTC
clone_size: once
j_call: TRBJ2-7
d_call: TRBD1
v_call: TRBV2

cdr3_aa: CASSFFQGAGRETQYF
cdr3_nt: TGTGCCAGCAGCTTCTTTCAGGGGGCGGGTCGGGAGACCCAGTACTTC
clone_size: once
j_call: TRBJ2-5
d_call: TRBD1
v_call: TRBV7-2

cdr3_aa: CASSLNGINTEAFF
cdr3_nt: TGTGCCAGCAGCTTGAACGGGATAAACACTGAAGCTTTCTTT
clone_size: NA
j_call: TRBJ1-1
d_call: NA
v_call: TRBV7-9

cdr3_aa: CASSLTGTSTDTQYF
cdr3_nt: TGTGCCAGCAGCCTTACAGGTACTAGCACAGATACGCAGTATTTT
clone_size: NA
j_call: TRBJ2-3
d_call: NA
v_call: TRBV7-2

cdr3_aa: CATRGGTEAFF
cdr3_nt: TGTGCCACCAGAGGAGGGACTGAAGCTTTCTTT
clone_size: few
j_call: TRBJ1-1
d_call: NA
v_call: TRBV10-3

cdr3_aa: CASSLRLAGNNEQFF
cdr3_nt: TGTGCCAGCAGCTTAAGGCTAGCGGGGAACAATGAGCAGTTCTTC
clone_size: NA
j_call: TRBJ2-1
d_call: TRBD2
v_call: TRBV11-1

cdr3_aa: CASSSEGRFADTQYF
cdr3_nt: TGTGCCAGTAGTTCGGAAGGGAGGTTCGCAGATACGCAGTATTTT
clone_size: NA
j_call: TRBJ2-3
d_call: NA
v_call: TRBV19

cdr3_aa: CATSRPSGGSWETQYF
cdr3_nt: TGTGCCACCAGCAGACCTAGCGGGGGGTCTTGGGAGACCCAGTACTTC
clone_size: NA
j_call: TRBJ2-5
d_call: TRBD2
v_call: TRBV15

cdr3_aa: CASSPPEQGHYGYTF
cdr3_nt: TGTGCCAGCAGCCCCCCCGAACAGGGCCACTATGGCTACACCTTC
clone_size: NA
j_call: TRBJ1-2
d_call: NA
v_call: TRBV4-2

cdr3_aa: CASSYLEEGYNEQFF
cdr3_nt: TGTGCCAGCAGCTACCTCGAGGAGGGTTACAATGAGCAGTTCTTC
clone_size: NA
j_call: TRBJ2-1
d_call: NA
v_call: TRBV7-9

cdr3_aa: CASSLAGGEETQYF
cdr3_nt: TGTGCCAGCAGCTTAGCGGGGGGGGAAGAGACCCAGTACTTC
clone_size: NA
j_call: TRBJ2-5
d_call: TRBD2
v_call: TRBV7-9

cdr3_aa: CASNSYRGRTEAFF
cdr3_nt: TGTGCCAGCAATTCTTACAGGGGGCGAACTGAAGCTTTCTTT
clone_size: NA
j_call: TRBJ1-1
d_call: TRBD1
v_call: TRBV28